A single sample is the source of the 6 T cell receptor beta chains below, sequenced in a study of T cell repertoires in ileal Crohn's disease. Sequenced by immunoSEQ multiplex PCR; TCRdb stores in-frame clones only, minus some. The table has about 7,000 clones, 70% seen once; the top ten hold over 15%. Sequencing was done on a sample of ileal tissue. Receptors were obtained from an adult with Crohn's disease.

This chain joins TRBV5-6 and TRBJ1-2, with D possibly being TRBD1 (6 bases). The CDR3 runs 13 residues. The V and J ends lost 3 bases and 4 bases respectively, with 10 bases between them. Germline V gene sequence: CDR1 SGHDT, CDR2 YYEEEE. The CDR3 sequence is CASSSLRGYGYTF. DNA of the CDR3: TGTGCCAGCAGCTCCCTCAGGGGCTATGGCTACACCTTC.

This rearrangement joins TRBV7-2 to TRBJ1-5; TRBD1 is a possible D gene (6 bases). This CDR3 is 18 amino acids long. Germline loops: CDR1 SGHTA, CDR2 FQGNSA. Trimming removed 1 base from V and 4 bases from J, with 20 bases in between. In DNA form, the CDR3 reads TGTGCCAGCAGCTTAGTGGGGGTGCGTTACAGGGATAATCAGCCCCAGCATTTT. It specifies CASSLVGVRYRDNQPQHF. Drawing the rest from reference TRBV7-2 and TRBJ1-5, the complete variable domain is GAGVSQSPSNKVTEKGKDVELRCDPISGHTALYWYRQSLGQGLEFLIYFQGNSAPDKSGLPSDRFSAERTGGSVSTLTIQRTQQEDSAVYLCASSLVGVRYRDNQPQHFGDGTRLSIL.

The chain recombines TRBV6-4 with TRBJ2-2; D call uncertain. This CDR3 has 14 amino acids. Germline V gene lookup returns CDR1 MRHNA and CDR2 SNTAGT. The V end was cut by 0 bases, the J end by 2 bases, with 4 bases between. The CDR3 reads CASSDSTNTGELFF. The CDR3 DNA reads TGTGCCAGCAGTGACTCGACTAACACCGGGGAGCTGTTTTTT.

The V call is TRBV5-4, the J call TRBJ1-2; 7 nucleotides line up with TRBD1. The germline CDR1 and CDR2 sequences are SGHNT and YYREEE (reference sequence). This CDR3 is built from 15 residues. Losses at the gene ends were 1 base for V and 5 bases for J; bases not matched to a gene: 8. The DNA of the CDR3 is TGTGCCAGCAGCTTGAAGGGGGCTGAGGGATATGGCTACACCTTC. Translation gives CASSLKGAEGYGYTF.

The chain has TRBV11-3 and TRBJ1-1, with D possibly TRBD1 on 6 matching bases. The CDR3 contains 16 residues. V was pared by 4 bases and J by 5 bases, with 20 bases between. The germline gives CDR1 SGHNT, CDR2 YENEEA. The CDR3 spells CASSSHGGGAGTEAFF. CDR3 in DNA: TGTGCCAGCAGCTCCCACGGCGGGGGCGCGGGTACTGAAGCTTTCTTT.

The chain couples TRBV7-2 to TRBJ1-1, with D perhaps TRBD1 (6 bases). Trimming stripped 2 bases from V and 6 bases from J, with 7 bases between. CDR3 length: 12 amino acids. Germline loops: CDR1 SGHTA, CDR2 FQGNSA. The CDR3 DNA is TGTGCCAGCAGCTTAAGGACAGCTGAAGCTTTCTTT. This translates into CASSLRTAEAFF.